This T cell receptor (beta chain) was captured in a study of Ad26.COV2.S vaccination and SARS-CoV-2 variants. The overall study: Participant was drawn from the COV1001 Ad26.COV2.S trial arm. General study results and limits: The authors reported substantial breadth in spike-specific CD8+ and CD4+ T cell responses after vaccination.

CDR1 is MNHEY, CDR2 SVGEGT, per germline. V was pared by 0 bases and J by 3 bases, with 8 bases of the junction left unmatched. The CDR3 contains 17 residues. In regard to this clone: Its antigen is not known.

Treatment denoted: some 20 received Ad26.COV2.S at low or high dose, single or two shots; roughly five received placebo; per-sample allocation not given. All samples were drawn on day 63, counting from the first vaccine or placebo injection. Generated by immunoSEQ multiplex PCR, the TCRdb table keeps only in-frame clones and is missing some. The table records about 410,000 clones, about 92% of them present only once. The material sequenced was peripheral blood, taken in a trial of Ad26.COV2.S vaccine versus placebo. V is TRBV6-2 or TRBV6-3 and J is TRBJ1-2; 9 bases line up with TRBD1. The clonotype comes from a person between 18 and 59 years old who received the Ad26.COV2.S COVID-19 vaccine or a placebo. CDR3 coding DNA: TGTGCCAGCAGTTACTCAACCGGGACAGGGATAGACTATGGCTACACCTTC. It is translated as CASSYSTGTGIDYGYTF.